This TCR beta chain was found in a study of shared clonotypes between healthy human individuals. For the study at large: Per-donor plates numbered three CD4 naive, three CD4 memory, two CD8 naive and one CD8 memory.

The naive CD8 subset, CD45RO-negative cells positively selected for CCR7, excluded terminally differentiated effector memory CD45RA+ cells. Researchers divided each subset's genomic DNA evenly across several immunoSEQ plates. The assay was immunoSEQ multiplex PCR, and TCRdb's table has in-frame clones only and misses some. The table records about 2,100,000 clones, under 95% of them present only once. The CDR3 loop spans 13 amino acids. Germline-derived CDR1 and CDR2 are GTSNPN and SVGIG (reference sequence). V lost 2 bases and J lost 0, with 8 bases in between. Overall study results and limits: A handful of donors showed sharing of roughly 5% of naive CD4 clonotypes. Clonotypes shared by all four sorted-subset donors had higher generation probabilities than non-shared clonotypes.

With regard to this clone: Its cognate antigen is unknown. The identical CDR3 is also encoded by other nucleotide sequences in the sample.

Sample: naive CD8+ T cells from PBMCs. This clonotype originated in a young man in good health. Some clones in this sample may be carry-over from other donors' samples. This chain joins TRBV30 and TRBJ2-7, with unresolved D. CDR3 coding DNA: TGTGCCTGGAGTTCCCGGGCCTCCTACGAGCAGTACTTC. Translated, it gives CAWSSRASYEQYF.